The TCR beta chain under discussion was sequenced for a study of T cell responses to AZD1222 COVID-19 vaccine. Findings of the study overall: When two AZD1222 doses had been given, Spike-specific TCR breadth and depth rose. Repertoire sampling happened only post peak T cell response. Spike regions recognized by vaccine-associated CD4 TCRs spanned the protein, led by 160-218 and 743-854. Clonal diversity may have been underestimated, and the donors were mostly white British, with more females than males.

The protocol was immunoSEQ multiplex PCR, while the TCRdb copy is restricted to in-frame clones and leaves out a portion. Of some 170,000 clones in the sample, approximately 90% were seen once. The CDR3 loop spans 18 amino acids. With 2 bases removed from V and 3 bases from J, the gap between germline ends came to 23 bases. The germline CDR1 and CDR2 sequences are ENHRY and SYGVKD. A word on this clone: The antigen remains unidentified.

The starting material was peripheral blood, obtained 28 days after the second dose of the MenACWY control vaccine. This TCR was recovered from an adult who received the MenACWY meningococcal vaccine as a control. The chain carries TRBV10-3 and TRBJ2-7; D possibly uses TRBD1 or TRBD2 (5 bases each). This chain's CDR3 is CAISEPEITGTEFYEQYF. DNA for the CDR3: TGTGCCATCAGTGAGCCCGAGATAACCGGGACGGAATTCTACGAGCAGTACTTC.